This TCR beta chain was sequenced for a study of early T cells in non-severe SARS-CoV-2 infection (dated by TCRdb to the early 2020s). About the study as a whole: TCR sequencing used bulk RNA from unsorted whole blood, so alpha and beta chains could not be paired. The full study reports these points: Matching against VDJdb was skewed toward anti-spike CD8 responses, likely underestimated virus-specific expansions, and missed private and CD4 specificities.

Library construction relied on 5' RACE. Reads for this sample came from a NextSeq 500. To correct for sequencing error and PCR bias, the TCR library protocol tagged individual cDNA molecules with unique molecular identifiers. Both TCR alpha and beta chains were sequenced, and tight co-correlation was observed between alpha and beta sequence abundances in each sample. The authors processed their data as follows. Decombinator V4 was used to perform V gene, J gene and CDR3 annotation of TCR sequences. Expanded TCRs were defined as changing significantly between any two time points under a Poisson model with p below 0.0001. TCR abundances were normalised to the total number of TCRs sequenced per sample and expressed as counts per million. MAIT TCRs were defined by TRAV1-2 paired with TRAJ12, TRAJ20 or TRAJ33, and iNKT TCRs by TRAV10 paired with TRAJ18. VDJdb, accessed on 1 November 2021, was searched for TCRs annotated for CMV, EBV and SARS-CoV-2, and TCRs annotated for more than one antigen were excluded. The public reads were quality trimmed at Q25 with fastp and then assembled into clones with MiXCR by TCRdb, keeping productive beta chains. Entries that share a CDR3 protein sequence are merged under the most common genes and DNA. These V and J calls rely on TCRdb rather than the paper's analysis. The sample data list 85,000 to 100,000 distinct CDR3 sequences, and 8% to 13% of these were observed just once. The top ten clones comprise around 5.1% of the sample.

The CDR1 and CDR2 encoded by the germline V gene are SGHVS and FQNEAQ. The CDR3 measures 16 amino acids from cysteine to phenylalanine. Here the CDR3 DNA is all that survives: 48 bases in frame from base 1. V drops 5 bases and J drops 0 bases, leaving 13 bases in between. The table lists this clonotype with many counts. No cognate antigen has been identified for it. Per-base quality was not reported, and no clone a single base away is much larger than it. A case-control design nested within a healthcare worker cohort in London, UK, was used, with weekly nasopharyngeal swab PCR tests and blood sampling performed. Healthcare workers were recruited during the week of the UK lockdown, between 23 and 31 March 2020, and followed weekly for up to roughly 16 weeks.

The sequenced sample consisted of whole blood. Recombination linked TRBV7-8 to TRBJ1-4; TRBD1 could be the D gene, as 5 bases match. The receptor's source is an adult who was a healthcare worker with PCR-confirmed SARS-CoV-2 infection or an uninfected control (not recorded which). For the CDR3, the sequence is CASSVTDYTTNEKLFF. The nucleotide sequence reads TGTGCCAGCAGCGTGACAGATTACACAACTAATGAAAAACTGTTTTTT.